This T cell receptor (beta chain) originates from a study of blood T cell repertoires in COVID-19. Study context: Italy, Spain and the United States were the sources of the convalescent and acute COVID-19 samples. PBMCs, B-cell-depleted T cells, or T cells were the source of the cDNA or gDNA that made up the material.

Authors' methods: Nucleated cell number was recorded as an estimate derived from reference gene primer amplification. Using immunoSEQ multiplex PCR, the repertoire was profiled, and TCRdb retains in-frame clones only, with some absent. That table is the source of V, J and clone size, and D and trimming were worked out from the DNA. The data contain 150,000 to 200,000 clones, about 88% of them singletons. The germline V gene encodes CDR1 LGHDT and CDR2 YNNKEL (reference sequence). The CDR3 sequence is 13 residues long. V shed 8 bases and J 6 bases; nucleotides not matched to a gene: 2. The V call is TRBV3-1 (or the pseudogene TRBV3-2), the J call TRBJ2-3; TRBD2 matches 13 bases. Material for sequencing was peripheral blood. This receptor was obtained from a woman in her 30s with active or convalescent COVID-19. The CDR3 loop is CASGLAGADTQYF. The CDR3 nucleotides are TGTGCCAGCGGACTAGCGGGAGCGGATACGCAGTATTTT.